Presented here are 25 T cell receptor beta chains from one specimen sequenced in a study of control samples from healthy donors and cancer patients. Clones were sequenced by immunoSEQ multiplex PCR, and TCRdb holds only the in-frame ones, with some missing. The sample yields 10,000 to 15,000 clones, approximately 87% seen once. Sequencing was performed on formalin-fixed, paraffin-embedded tissue. The receptor source for this set is a male donor with melanoma.

This clone turned up a few times. The genes are TRBV29-1 and TRBJ2-7, with D unclear. Germline V gives CDR1 SQVTM, CDR2 ANQGSEA. The CDR3 covers 15 residues. The ends were cut back, 6 bases at V and 5 bases at J, with 23 bases in the middle. The CDR3 DNA reads as TGCAGCGTAGTACGACTCGGAGATCCCCCCCACGAGCAGTACTTC. This sequence encodes CSVVRLGDPPHEQYF.

The V gene is TRBV18, the J gene TRBJ2-7; the D gene is possibly TRBD2 (5 bases). The CDR3 runs 14 residues. V shed 6 bases and J shed 3 bases, with 15 bases lying between them. Germline V CDR1 and CDR2: KGHSH, LQKENI. The CDR3 sequence is CASSGSGGSYEQYF. In DNA form, the CDR3 reads TGTGCCAGCTCCGGAAGTGGTGGGAGCTACGAGCAGTACTTC.

The chain is built from TRBV27 and TRBJ2-7; 8 nucleotides align to TRBD2. Germline V gene lookup returns CDR1 MNHEY and CDR2 SMNVEV (reference sequence). CDR3 length: 16 residues. V was clipped by 3 bases and J by 0 bases; unmatched bases: 7. This chain's CDR3 is CASSFQLADHSYEQYF. The CDR3 DNA sequence: TGTGCCAGCAGTTTTCAACTAGCGGACCACTCCTACGAGCAGTACTTC.

The J gene is TRBJ1-1, the V gene TRBV10-2; D gene unclear. The V gene lost 3 bases and the J gene lost 1 base, with 3 bases spanning the gap. The germline CDR1 and CDR2 sequences are WSHSY and SAAADI. The CDR3 consists of 12 residues. The CDR3 here is CASSDRNTEAFF. In nucleotides, the CDR3 is TGCGCCAGCAGTGACAGGAACACTGAAGCTTTCTTT.

The CDR3 nucleotides read TGTGCCAGCAGTTATCCCCCAGGGTCGGAGCAGTTCTTC. The encoded protein is CASSYPPGSEQFF. The V call is TRBV6-5, the J call TRBJ2-1; possible D gene TRBD1, 5 bases. CDR1 and CDR2 (germline): MNHEY, SVGAGI. CDR3 size: 13 residues. Trimming pared 3 bases from V and 10 bases from J, leaving 13 bases between.

The chain uses TRBV7-9 and TRBJ2-1; TRBD1 or TRBD2 may be the D gene (5 bases each). The V and J ends lost 4 bases and 10 bases respectively, with 14 bases between them. This CDR3 is built from 13 residues. Germline V gene lookup returns CDR1 SEHNR and CDR2 FQNEAQ (reference sequence). The CDR3 region is CASSSTRGPEQFF. The CDR3, as DNA: TGTGCCAGCAGCTCTACCCGGGGCCCAGAGCAGTTCTTC. The full variable domain, in which reference TRBV7-9 and TRBJ2-1 provide the parts outside the CDR3, is DTGVSQNPRHKITKRGQNVTFRCDPISEHNRLYWYRQTLGQGPEFLTYFQNEAQLEKSRLLSDRFSAERPKGSFSTLEIQRTEQGDSAMYLCASSSTRGPEQFFGPGTRLTVL.

V gene TRBV18 combines with J gene TRBJ2-7; D tentatively fits TRBD1 or TRBD2 (5 bases each). The CDR3 runs 14 residues. Germline-derived CDR1 and CDR2 are KGHSH and LQKENI. V dropped 2 bases and J dropped 3 bases, with 11 bases sitting between them. In nucleotides, the CDR3 is TGTGCCAGCTCACCAATCTTTGGGGGCTACGAGCAGTACTTC. The encoded protein is CASSPIFGGYEQYF. Full variable domain (missing parts from reference TRBV18 and TRBJ2-7): NAGVMQNPRHLVRRRGQEARLRCSPMKGHSHVYWYRQLPEEGLKFMVYLQKENIIDESGMPKERFSAEFPKEGPSILRIQQVVRGDSAAYFCASSPIFGGYEQYFGPGTRLTVT.

This clone was detected once. V gene TRBV7-9 combines with J gene TRBJ1-6, with a weak D call TRBD1 (5 bases). V gave up 6 bases and J gave up 5 bases, with 14 bases separating them. CDR1 SEHNR and CDR2 FQNEAQ come from the germline V gene (reference sequence). The CDR3 is 15 residues long. The CDR3 reads CASSHTSTDNSPLHF. The CDR3 nucleotides read TGTGCCAGCAGTCACACTTCGACAGATAATTCACCCCTCCACTTT.

CDR3: CASSETGTRRQYF. The CDR3 region has the DNA TGTGCCAGCAGCGAGACCGGGACTAGACGGCAGTATTTT. The chain recombines TRBV5-4 with TRBJ2-3, with TRBD2 matching 8 bases. Germline V gene data show CDR1 as SGHNT and CDR2 as YYREEE (reference sequence). V dropped 4 bases and J dropped 11; count of bases not matched to a gene: 9. The CDR3 has 13 amino acids. The whole variable domain, remainder taken from reference TRBV5-4 and TRBJ2-3, is ETGVTQSPTHLIKTRGQQVTLRCSSQSGHNTVSWYQQALGQGPQFIFQYYREEENGRGNFPPRFSGLQFPNYSSELNVNALELDDSALYLCASSETGTRRQYFGPGTRLTVL.

The chain employs TRBV6-2 or TRBV6-3 and TRBJ2-3; D uncertain. V was pared by 2 bases and J by 0 bases, with 6 bases between. CDR1 and CDR2 from the germline V gene are MNHEY and SVGEGT. This CDR3 comprises 14 residues. CDR3 sequence: CASSYRRSTDTQYF. The DNA of the CDR3 is TGTGCCAGCAGTTACAGGAGAAGCACAGATACGCAGTATTTT.

The chain combines TRBV2 with TRBJ1-6; 7 bases line up with TRBD1. Germline V gene lookup returns CDR1 SNHLY and CDR2 FYNNEI. The CDR3 length is 14 residues. With V trimmed by 8 bases and J by 5 bases, 6 bases remained unmatched. The CDR3 reads CASRGTVNNSPLHF. The CDR3 coding sequence is TGTGCCAGCCGGGGGACAGTGAATAATTCACCCCTCCACTTT.

V and J are TRBV27 and TRBJ1-5; tentative D call: TRBD1 (6 bases). The germline gives CDR1 MNHEY, CDR2 SMNVEV (reference sequence). The V gene lost 6 bases and the J gene lost 7 bases, with 19 bases spanning the gap. CDR3 size: 15 residues. The CDR3 DNA is TGTGCCAGCAGCGGCAGGGGAGATAGGTGGCAGCCCCAGCATTTT. Translated: CASSGRGDRWQPQHF.

This rearrangement joins TRBV6-5 to TRBJ1-2, with TRBD1 matching 9 bases. CDR3 size: 13 residues. Germline values: CDR1 MNHEY, CDR2 SVGAGI. Trimming removed 2 bases from V and 5 bases from J; junction bases left unmatched: 0. The CDR3 is CASSYDRGYGYTF. The DNA for the CDR3 is TGTGCCAGCAGTTACGACAGGGGGTATGGCTACACCTTC.

J is TRBJ2-7 and V is TRBV5-5; 10 bases line up with TRBD1. CDR3 size: 15 residues. CDR1 is SGHKS and CDR2 is YYEKEE in the germline V gene (reference sequence). Trimming cost V 4 bases and J 9 bases; bases outside gene matches: 13. The CDR3 DNA reads as TGTGCCAGCAGCCCCGGGGACAGGGGCCTTGAGGTGCAGTACTTC. Its protein product is CASSPGDRGLEVQYF.

The chain employs TRBV2 and TRBJ1-2; D unresolved. CDR1 and CDR2 from the germline V gene are SNHLY and FYNNEI. Deletions cut 2 bases from V and 2 bases from J, with 12 bases between. The CDR3 is 15 residues long. CDR3 DNA sequence: TGTGCCAGCAGTGAATGGCGTGGACCCAACTATGGCTACACCTTC. Its protein product is CASSEWRGPNYGYTF.

The genes are TRBV6-2 or TRBV6-3 and TRBJ1-5; D might be TRBD1 (5 bases). The CDR3 covers 18 residues. Germline V gene sequence: CDR1 MNHEY, CDR2 SVGEGT. Trimming took 0 bases from V and 6 from J, leaving 21 bases between them. The CDR3 reads CASSYSIPPGGDGQPQHF. CDR3 bases: TGTGCCAGCAGTTACTCTATCCCCCCGGGCGGGGACGGTCAGCCCCAGCATTTT.

The V gene is TRBV27, the J gene TRBJ1-3, with 7 positions matching TRBD1. CDR3 size: 15 residues. Looked up from germline, CDR1 is MNHEY and CDR2 is SMNVEV (reference sequence). Trimming took 5 bases from V and 4 from J; bases not matched to a gene: 8. The CDR3 is CASSPDRVAGNTIYF. In nucleotides, the CDR3 is TGTGCCAGCAGTCCCGACAGGGTTGCGGGAAACACCATATATTTT.

The gene calls are TRBV2 and TRBJ2-7; no clear D gene. Germline lookup yields CDR1 SNHLY and CDR2 FYNNEI. This CDR3 region has 14 residues. Trimming removed 7 bases from V and 0 bases from J, with 13 bases in between. The CDR3: CASTPQRSSYEQYF. The CDR3 DNA follows: TGTGCCAGCACTCCACAGCGAAGCTCCTACGAGCAGTACTTC.

V and J are TRBV18 and TRBJ2-3; 15 nucleotides line up with TRBD2. The trim removed 0 bases at V and 5 bases at J, leaving 0 bases unmatched. This CDR3 is 16 amino acids long. Germline assignment: CDR1 KGHSH and CDR2 LQKENI. Here the CDR3 DNA reads TGTGCCAGCTCACCACCGGGACTAGCGGGAGGAGATACGCAGTATTTT. It yields the protein CASSPPGLAGGDTQYF.

This clone occurred once. The rearrangement links TRBV2 to TRBJ1-6; 7 bases align to TRBD1. V lost 7 bases, J lost 7 bases, and 10 bases stayed unmatched. The CDR3 covers 15 residues. Germline CDR1 SNHLY, CDR2 FYNNEI. CDR3 protein: CASTSAGGSNSPLHF. The DNA for the CDR3 is TGTGCCAGCACGTCCGCAGGGGGGTCCAATTCACCCCTCCACTTT.

The chain links TRBV6-6 to TRBJ2-4, with a tentative D call TRBD2 (5 bases). The V gene's germline CDR1 is MNHNY and CDR2 SVGAGI (reference sequence). Trimming cost V 6 bases and J 0 bases, with 15 bases left between them. The CDR3 spans 16 residues. CDR3: CASSLLDHLAKNIQYF. CDR3 coding DNA: TGTGCCAGCAGCCTACTAGATCACCTAGCCAAAAACATTCAGTACTTC.

V gene TRBV9 combines with J gene TRBJ1-1; D unclear. Germline V gene data show CDR1 as SGDLS and CDR2 as YYNGEE. CDR3 length equals 16 residues. The V gene lost 0 bases and the J gene lost 0 bases, with 12 bases spanning the gap. CDR3 in amino acids: CASSVEADEMNTEAFF. The CDR3 DNA reads as TGTGCCAGCAGCGTAGAAGCCGATGAAATGAACACTGAAGCTTTCTTT.

This sequence joins TRBV24-1 and TRBJ1-1, with D unclear. V was clipped by 2 bases and J by 1 base, with 4 bases between them. This CDR3 is 13 amino acids long. Per the germline V gene, CDR1 is KGHDR and CDR2 is SFDVKD. CDR3 sequence (DNA): TGTGCCACCAGTGATTCACGGAACACTGAAGCTTTCTTT. This encodes CATSDSRNTEAFF.

V gene TRBV20-1 combines with J gene TRBJ2-7; 7 bases agree with TRBD2. With V trimmed by 7 bases and J by 2 bases, 2 bases remained unmatched. Germline CDR1 and CDR2: DFQATT and SNEGSKA (reference sequence). There are 11 residues in the CDR3. This chain's CDR3 is CSVGTTYEQYV. The CDR3 DNA is TGCAGTGTAGGGACTACCTACGAGCAGTACGTC.

The chain recombines TRBV4-3 with TRBJ1-3, with no clear D. Looked up from germline, CDR1 is LGHNA and CDR2 is YSLEER. This CDR3 region has 15 residues. The ends were cut back, 0 bases at V and 0 bases at J, with 6 bases in the middle. The CDR3 region is CASSQESASGNTIYF. CDR3 in DNA: TGCGCCAGCAGCCAAGAGTCCGCCTCTGGAAACACCATATATTTT.